What follows describes a single T cell receptor (beta chain). This clonotype was counted many times. No cognate antigen has been identified for it. Base-call qualities are not available, and no considerably larger clone is one nucleotide away. This specimen belongs to a study of T cells in Graves' hyperthyroidism and ophthalmopathy (dated by TCRdb to the late 2010s). The study in broad terms: Peripheral blood was collected at initial diagnosis, before any treatment. The study also compared thyroid tissue and blood T-cell repertoires from roughly six Graves' hyperthyroidism patients. Following sampling, methimazole starting at 30 mg daily was given to hyperthyroidism patients, and high-dose intravenous methylprednisolone was given to ophthalmopathy patients. The roughly 100 discovery patients were randomly split 7:3 into training and test sets. TCR V-J signatures able to tell the groups apart were searched for in a discovery cohort of 90 to 100 patients, of whom under 45 had Graves' ophthalmopathy and 57 had stable Graves' hyperthyroidism. TCR Vbeta CDR3 sequencing of some 140 peripheral blood samples (over 40 ophthalmopathy, 75 to 80 hyperthyroidism and some 17 progressor patients) is reported in the paper. Prospective prediction of ophthalmopathy was tested in an independent validation cohort consisting of 18 to 20 hyperthyroidism patients and around 16 patients who later progressed to ophthalmopathy. General study outcomes and caveats: A model built on a 13 V-J signature distinguished ophthalmopathy from stable hyperthyroidism, reaching about 89% sensitivity and around 82% specificity in cross-validation and 80%/75% in testing. In validation, the model predicted progression to ophthalmopathy a median of about 5.9 months before onset, with approximately 70% sensitivity and about 72% specificity. No statistical method was used to set the sample size in advance, and investigators knew the group allocation. Most expanded thyroid clonotypes (frequency above 0.001) were also found in blood, which suggests that blood repertoires may mirror thyroid immune responses.

The TCR beta CDR3 regions were amplified from RNA transcripts. The first round of RT-PCR for the TCR CDR3 was performed with the HTBI primer set and the Qiagen OneStep RT-PCR kit. A second multiplex PCR round built the libraries, followed by size selection and purification. Libraries were sequenced paired-end with 100 bp reads on an Illumina HiSeq2000. The original pipeline was this. SOAPnuke was used to process the raw data, removing reads that contained adapters or uncalled bases, had a mean Phred below 15, or lacked an exact match to the constant primer or identifier. High-quality paired reads were merged with COPE v1.2.5, and unique nucleotide sequences were defined as clonotypes. MiTCR v1.1 was used to align the clonotypes against IMGT TRBV, TRBD and TRBJ reference segments. The analysis included only V-J combinations with a frequency above 0.0001, which together covered approximately 99% of the repertoires. The TCS score was defined as the ratio of F50 (clonal expansion) to E x V (chaos), calculated using BLOSUM62-based TCRdist between CDR3 peptides within each V-J. Welch's t-statistics and random forest reduced around 520 V-J features to about 12, which were used in a naive Bayes classifier (R e1071). The public reads were reprocessed in TCRdb via fastp at Q25 and MiXCR, keeping in-frame beta chains. Records with the same CDR3 protein are collapsed into one entry carrying the most frequent genes and DNA. The V and J calls here are based on TCRdb, not the publication. Counted in this sample were about 260,000 distinct CDR3 sequences; about a sixth of them appeared once. The ten most abundant clones make up around 30% of the sample.

The CDR3 sequence holds 15 residues, the cysteine and phenylalanine included. CDR3 DNA only is kept here, 45 bases in frame from base 1. Looking up the germline V gene yields CDR1 SGHAT and CDR2 FQNNGV. V is pared back by 1 base and J by 0 bases, with 8 bases lying between the germline termini. Ophthalmopathy patients had moderately to severely active disease, with a Clinical Activity Score of 3 or more, a NOSPECS grade of 4 or more, and a disease duration of less than 3 months. Any patient with an uncontrolled infection, another autoimmune disease, pregnancy or lactation was excluded. Clinical symptoms, serum thyroxine and TRAb, thyroid ultrasound, and orbital computed tomography formed the basis for the diagnoses. Ficoll-Paque density gradient centrifugation was used to isolate PBMCs from about 9.4 ml of fresh peripheral blood. Trizol reagent was used to extract total RNA, and RNA quality was then checked on an Agilent 2100 Bioanalyzer.

This TCR came from a woman under 30 with Graves' ophthalmopathy. The sample comprised blood. Recombination linked TRBV11-2 to TRBJ2-3, and TRBD2 may be the D gene, going by 6 matching bases. The CDR3 region: CASSLAAGSTDTQYF. At the DNA level, the sequence is TGTGCCAGCAGCTTAGCGGCGGGAAGCACAGATACGCAGTATTTT.